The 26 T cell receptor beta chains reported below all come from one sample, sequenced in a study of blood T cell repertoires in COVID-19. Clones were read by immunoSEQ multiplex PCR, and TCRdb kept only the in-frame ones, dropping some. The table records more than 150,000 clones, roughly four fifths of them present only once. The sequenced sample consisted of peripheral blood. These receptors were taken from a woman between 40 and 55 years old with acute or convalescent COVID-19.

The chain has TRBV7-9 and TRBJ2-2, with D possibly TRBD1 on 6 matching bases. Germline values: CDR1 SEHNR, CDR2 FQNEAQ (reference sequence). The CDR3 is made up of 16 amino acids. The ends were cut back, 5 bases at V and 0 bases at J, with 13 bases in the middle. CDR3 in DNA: TGTGCCAGCAGCGGGGGCGGTGTACCGAACACCGGGGAGCTGTTTTTT. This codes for CASSGGGVPNTGELFF.

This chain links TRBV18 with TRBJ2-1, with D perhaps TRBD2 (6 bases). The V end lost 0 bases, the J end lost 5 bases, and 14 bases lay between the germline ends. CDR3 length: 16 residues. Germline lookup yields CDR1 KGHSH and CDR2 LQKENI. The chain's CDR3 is CASSPPSGERDNEQFF. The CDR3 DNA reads TGTGCCAGCTCACCACCGTCGGGGGAGAGAGACAATGAGCAGTTCTTC.

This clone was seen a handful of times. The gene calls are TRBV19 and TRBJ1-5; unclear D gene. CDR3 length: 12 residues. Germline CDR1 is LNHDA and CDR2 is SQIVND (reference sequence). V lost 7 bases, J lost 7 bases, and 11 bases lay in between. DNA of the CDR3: TGTGCCAGTATGGAGGGTGGGCAGCCCCAGCATTTT. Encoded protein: CASMEGGQPQHF.

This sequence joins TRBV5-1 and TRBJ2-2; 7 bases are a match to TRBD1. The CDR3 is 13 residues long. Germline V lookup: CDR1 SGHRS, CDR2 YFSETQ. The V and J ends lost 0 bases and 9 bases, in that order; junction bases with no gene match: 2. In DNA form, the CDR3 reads TGCGCCAGCAGCTTGGAGGGGGCGAGGGAGCTGTTTTTT. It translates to CASSLEGARELFF.

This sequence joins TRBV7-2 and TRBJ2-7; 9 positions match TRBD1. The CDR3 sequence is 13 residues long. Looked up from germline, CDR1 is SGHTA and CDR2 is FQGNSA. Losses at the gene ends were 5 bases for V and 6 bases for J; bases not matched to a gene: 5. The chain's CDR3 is CASSPGQGLEQYF. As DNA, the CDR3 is TGTGCCAGCAGCCCGGGACAGGGCCTCGAGCAGTACTTC.

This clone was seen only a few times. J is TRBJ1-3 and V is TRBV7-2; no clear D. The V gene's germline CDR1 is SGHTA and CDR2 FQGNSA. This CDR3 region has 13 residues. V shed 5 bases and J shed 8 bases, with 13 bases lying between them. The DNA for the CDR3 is TGTGCCAGCAGCCTACTATTCGGGGACACCATATATTTT. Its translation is CASSLLFGDTIYF.

In DNA form, the CDR3 reads TGTGCCAGCAGCCCGGGACAGAACTATGGCTACACCTTC. It is translated as CASSPGQNYGYTF. The chain has TRBV11-2 and TRBJ1-2; 7 nucleotides align to TRBD1. Per the germline V gene, CDR1 is SGHAT and CDR2 is FQNNGV. The CDR3 sequence is 13 residues long. V lost 5 bases to trimming and J lost 2 bases; unmatched junction nucleotides: 2.

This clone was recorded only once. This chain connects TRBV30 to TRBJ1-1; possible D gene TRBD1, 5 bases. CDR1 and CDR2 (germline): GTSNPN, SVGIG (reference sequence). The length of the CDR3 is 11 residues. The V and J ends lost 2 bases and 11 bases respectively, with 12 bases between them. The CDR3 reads CAWSWGGWAFF. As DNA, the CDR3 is TGTGCCTGGAGTTGGGGGGGATGGGCTTTCTTT.

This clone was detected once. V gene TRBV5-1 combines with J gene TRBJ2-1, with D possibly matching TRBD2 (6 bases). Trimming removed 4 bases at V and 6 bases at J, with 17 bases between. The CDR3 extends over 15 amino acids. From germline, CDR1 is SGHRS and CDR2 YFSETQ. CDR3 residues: CASSDRLRLVNEQFF. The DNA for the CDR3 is TGCGCCAGCAGCGACCGATTAAGACTAGTCAATGAGCAGTTCTTC.

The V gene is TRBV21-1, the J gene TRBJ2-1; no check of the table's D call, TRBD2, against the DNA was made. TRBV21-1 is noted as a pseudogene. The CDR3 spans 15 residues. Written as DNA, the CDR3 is TGTGCCAGCAGCAAAGATGAGTTAGCCTTCAATGAGCAGTTCTTC. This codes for CASSKDELAFNEQFF.

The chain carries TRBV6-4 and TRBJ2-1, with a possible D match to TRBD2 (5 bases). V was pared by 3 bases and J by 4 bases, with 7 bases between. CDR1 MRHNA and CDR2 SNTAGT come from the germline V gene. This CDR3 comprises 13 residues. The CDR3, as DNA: TGTGCCAGCAGTGAAACTAGTTACAATGAGCAGTTCTTC. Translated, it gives CASSETSYNEQFF.

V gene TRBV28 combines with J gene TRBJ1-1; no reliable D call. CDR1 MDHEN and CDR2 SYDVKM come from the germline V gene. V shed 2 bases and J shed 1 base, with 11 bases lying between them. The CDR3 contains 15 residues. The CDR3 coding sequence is TGTGCCAGCAGTTTAATTCTGGGCTCGAACACTGAAGCTTTCTTT. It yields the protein CASSLILGSNTEAFF.

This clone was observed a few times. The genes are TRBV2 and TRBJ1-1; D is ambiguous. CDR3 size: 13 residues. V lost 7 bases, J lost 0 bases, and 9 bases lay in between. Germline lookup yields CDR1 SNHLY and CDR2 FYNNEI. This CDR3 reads CASTDNMNTEAFF. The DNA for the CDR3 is TGTGCCAGCACCGATAACATGAACACTGAAGCTTTCTTT.

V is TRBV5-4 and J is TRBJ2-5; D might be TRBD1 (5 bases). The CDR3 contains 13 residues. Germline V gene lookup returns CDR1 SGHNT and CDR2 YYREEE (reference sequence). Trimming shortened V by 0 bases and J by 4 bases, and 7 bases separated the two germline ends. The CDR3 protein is CASSLVGAETQYF. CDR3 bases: TGTGCCAGCAGCTTGGTAGGGGCAGAGACCCAGTACTTC. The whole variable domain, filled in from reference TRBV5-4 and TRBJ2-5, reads ETGVTQSPTHLIKTRGQQVTLRCSSQSGHNTVSWYQQALGQGPQFIFQYYREEENGRGNFPPRFSGLQFPNYSSELNVNALELDDSALYLCASSLVGAETQYFGPGTRLLVL.

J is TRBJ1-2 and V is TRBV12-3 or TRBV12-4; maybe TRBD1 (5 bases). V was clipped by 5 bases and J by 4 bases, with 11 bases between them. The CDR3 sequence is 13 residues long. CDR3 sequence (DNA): TGTGCCAGCAGTCCCGACAGTATCTATGGCTACACCTTC. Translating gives CASSPDSIYGYTF.

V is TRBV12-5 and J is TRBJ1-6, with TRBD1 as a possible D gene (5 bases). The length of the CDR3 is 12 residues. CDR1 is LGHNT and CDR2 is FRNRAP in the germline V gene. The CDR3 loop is CDRGGVQVPLHF. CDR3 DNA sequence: TGTGACCGTGGTGGTGTACAGGTCCCCCTCCACTTT.

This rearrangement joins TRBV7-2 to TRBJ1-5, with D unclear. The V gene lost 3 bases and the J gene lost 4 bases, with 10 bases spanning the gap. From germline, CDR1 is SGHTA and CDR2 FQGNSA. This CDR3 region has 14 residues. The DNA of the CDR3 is TGTGCCAGCAGCTTCGACACATTTAATCAGCCCCAGCATTTT. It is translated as CASSFDTFNQPQHF.

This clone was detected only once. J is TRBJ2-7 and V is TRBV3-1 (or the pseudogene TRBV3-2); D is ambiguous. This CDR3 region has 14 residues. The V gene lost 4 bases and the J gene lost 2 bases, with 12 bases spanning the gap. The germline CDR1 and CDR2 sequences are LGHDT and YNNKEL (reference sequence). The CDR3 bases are TGTGCCAGCAGCCTTGGAGACGGTGCCTACGAGCAGTACTTC. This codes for CASSLGDGAYEQYF.

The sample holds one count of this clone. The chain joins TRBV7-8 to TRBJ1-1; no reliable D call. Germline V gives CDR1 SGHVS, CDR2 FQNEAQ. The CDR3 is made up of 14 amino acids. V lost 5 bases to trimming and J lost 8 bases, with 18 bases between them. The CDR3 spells CASSPYRPRGEAFF. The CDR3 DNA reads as TGTGCCAGCAGCCCCTACCGACCGCGAGGCGAAGCTTTCTTT.

The CDR3 DNA reads TGCGCCAGCAGCCCGGATACTAGCGCCCAGAACAATGAGCAGTTCTTC. Residues: CASSPDTSAQNNEQFF. This chain connects TRBV5-1 to TRBJ2-1, with 7 bases matching TRBD2. Germline trimming cut 4 bases from V and 5 bases from J; bases unmatched to any gene: 12. The CDR3 has 16 amino acids. The germline gives CDR1 SGHRS, CDR2 YFSETQ.

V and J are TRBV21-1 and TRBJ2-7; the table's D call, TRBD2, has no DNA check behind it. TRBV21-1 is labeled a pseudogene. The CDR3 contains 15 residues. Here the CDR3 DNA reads TGTGCCAGCGCACCGGGGGGACAATGGCCTTACGAGCAGTACTTC. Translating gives CASAPGGQWPYEQYF.

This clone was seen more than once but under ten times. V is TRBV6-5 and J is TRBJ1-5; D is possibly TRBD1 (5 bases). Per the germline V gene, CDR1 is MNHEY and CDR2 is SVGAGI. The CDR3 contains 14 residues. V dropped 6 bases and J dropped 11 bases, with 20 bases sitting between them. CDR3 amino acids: CASRPGGDISAQHF. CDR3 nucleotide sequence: TGTGCCAGCAGACCGGGGGGAGACATCTCAGCCCAGCATTTT.

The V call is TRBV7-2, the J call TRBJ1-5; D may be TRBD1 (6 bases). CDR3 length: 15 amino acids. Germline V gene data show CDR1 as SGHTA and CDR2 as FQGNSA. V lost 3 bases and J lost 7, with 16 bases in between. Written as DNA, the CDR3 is TGTGCCAGCAGCTTGGACGGGGGGCAAGGACAGCCCCAGCATTTT. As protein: CASSLDGGQGQPQHF.

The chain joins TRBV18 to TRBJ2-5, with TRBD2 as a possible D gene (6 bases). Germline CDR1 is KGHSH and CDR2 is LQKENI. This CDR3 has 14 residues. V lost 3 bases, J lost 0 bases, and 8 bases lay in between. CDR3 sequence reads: CASSPGLNQETQYF. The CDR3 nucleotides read TGTGCCAGCTCACCGGGACTTAACCAAGAGACCCAGTACTTC.

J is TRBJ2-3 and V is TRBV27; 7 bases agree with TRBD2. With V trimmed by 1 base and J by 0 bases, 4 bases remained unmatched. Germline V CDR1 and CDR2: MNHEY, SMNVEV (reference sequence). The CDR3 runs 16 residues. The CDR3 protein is CASSLYGGRSTDTQYF. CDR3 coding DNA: TGTGCCAGCAGTTTATACGGGGGGAGAAGCACAGATACGCAGTATTTT.

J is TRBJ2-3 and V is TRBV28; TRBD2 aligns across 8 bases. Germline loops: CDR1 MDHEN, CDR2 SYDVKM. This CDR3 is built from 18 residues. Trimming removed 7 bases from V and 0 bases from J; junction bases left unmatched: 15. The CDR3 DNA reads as TGTGCCAGCATGTTAGGCGGGGGGTTTACTGCTAGCACAGATACGCAGTATTTT. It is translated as CASMLGGGFTASTDTQYF.